Following are 32 T cell receptor beta chains from one sample sequenced in a study of cytomegalovirus exposure and HLA in healthy donors. Measured with immunoSEQ multiplex PCR; TCRdb has only the in-frame clones, and not every one. The data show about 350,000 clones, approximately 90% seen once. Sequenced sample: PBMCs. The receptors come from a woman in her twenties or thirties in good health and CMV-seropositive.

This rearrangement joins TRBV29-1 to TRBJ2-3; perhaps TRBD2 as D (5 bases). Germline CDR1 reads SQVTM; CDR2 reads ANQGSEA. Trimming shortened V by 4 bases and J by 4 bases, and 9 bases separated the two germline ends. The CDR3 extends over 12 amino acids. CDR3 DNA: TGCAGCGTTGCCGGGATTCCAGATACGCAGTATTTT. Its protein is CSVAGIPDTQYF.

The V call is TRBV6-1, the J call TRBJ1-3, with TRBD1 matching 7 bases. Trimming cost V 8 bases and J 3 bases; bases outside gene matches: 4. This CDR3 comprises 13 residues. Per germline, CDR1 MNHNS and CDR2 SASEGT. CDR3 amino acids: CASQTGLGNTIYF. Here the CDR3 DNA reads TGTGCCAGCCAGACAGGGCTTGGAAACACCATATATTTT.

In its sample, this clone was seen once. The rearrangement uses TRBV5-4 and TRBJ1-2, with D possibly matching TRBD1 (6 bases). Germline-derived CDR1 and CDR2 are SGHNT and YYREEE (reference sequence). The V gene lost 4 bases and the J gene lost 2 bases, with 12 bases spanning the gap. The CDR3 totals 14 residues. In nucleotides, the CDR3 is TGTGCCAGCAGCATACCGACAGGAAACTATGGCTACACCTTC. Translating gives CASSIPTGNYGYTF. The full variable domain, rest sourced from reference TRBV5-4 and TRBJ1-2, is ETGVTQSPTHLIKTRGQQVTLRCSSQSGHNTVSWYQQALGQGPQFIFQYYREEENGRGNFPPRFSGLQFPNYSSELNVNALELDDSALYLCASSIPTGNYGYTFGSGTRLTVV.

The V call is TRBV4-1, the J call TRBJ1-2; 8 positions match TRBD1. From germline, CDR1 is MGHRA and CDR2 YSYEKL. The CDR3 contains 16 residues. V was pared by 1 base and J by 5 bases, with 9 bases of the junction left unmatched. CDR3 nucleotides: TGCGCCAGCAGCCAAGTACAAGAGACAGGGGTTTATGGCTACACCTTC. Amino acid sequence: CASSQVQETGVYGYTF.

In DNA, the CDR3 is TGTGCCAGCAGATACGGGACAGACTCCTACGAGCAGTACTTC. Translation gives CASRYGTDSYEQYF. The genes are TRBV7-2 and TRBJ2-7, with TRBD1 identical over 7 bases. This CDR3 has 14 amino acids. The ends lost 6 bases at V and 0 bases at J; junction bases unmatched: 5. The germline V gene encodes CDR1 SGHTA and CDR2 FQGNSA. The full variable domain, in which reference TRBV7-2 and TRBJ2-7 provide the parts outside the CDR3, is GAGVSQSPSNKVTEKGKDVELRCDPISGHTALYWYRQSLGQGLEFLIYFQGNSAPDKSGLPSDRFSAERTGGSVSTLTIQRTQQEDSAVYLCASRYGTDSYEQYFGPGTRLTVT.

This chain joins TRBV2 and TRBJ2-7, with 7 positions matching TRBD1. The junction had 10 bases not matched to a gene; V was cut back by 7 bases and J by 1 base. Germline V gene sequence: CDR1 SNHLY, CDR2 FYNNEI. The CDR3 is 15 residues long. The CDR3 spells CASKYDGTVSYEQYF. CDR3 in DNA: TGTGCCAGCAAATACGATGGGACAGTTTCCTACGAGCAGTACTTC.

The sample holds one count of this clone. CDR3 amino acids: CAWSRTGVVTQYF. Written as DNA, the CDR3 is TGTGCCTGGAGTCGAACGGGGGTAGTTACGCAGTATTTT. The chain carries TRBV30 and TRBJ2-3, with D tentatively TRBD2 (6 bases). V was pared by 2 bases and J by 8 bases, with 14 bases between. Germline-derived CDR1 and CDR2 are GTSNPN and SVGIG (reference sequence). CDR3 length: 13 residues.

This chain links TRBV4-3 with TRBJ2-7; weak D call: TRBD1 (6 bases). In germline, CDR1 is LGHNA, CDR2 YSLEER. The CDR3 consists of 13 residues. Trimming removed 1 base from V and 7 bases from J, with 11 bases in between. The CDR3 reads CASSQAGVEEQYF. CDR3 DNA sequence: TGCGCCAGCAGCCAAGCAGGGGTAGAGGAGCAGTACTTC.

The chain recombines TRBV5-1 with TRBJ2-3; no clear D gene. The germline gives CDR1 SGHRS, CDR2 YFSETQ. This CDR3 spans 15 amino acids. The V and J ends lost 0 bases and 0 bases respectively, with 8 bases between them. The CDR3 protein is CASSLDGVSTDTQYF. Written as DNA, the CDR3 is TGCGCCAGCAGCTTGGATGGAGTTAGCACAGATACGCAGTATTTT.

The V gene is TRBV7-9, the J gene TRBJ1-5, with D possibly being TRBD1 (6 bases). The germline V gene has CDR1 SEHNR and CDR2 FQNEAQ (reference sequence). This CDR3 has 17 amino acids. Between the trimmed V and J ends, which lost 0 bases and 0 bases, there was a span of 12 bases. The CDR3 sequence is CASSLAGYRDSNQPQHF. For the CDR3, the DNA is TGTGCCAGCAGCTTAGCGGGCTACAGGGATAGCAATCAGCCCCAGCATTTT.

The chain recombines TRBV9 with TRBJ1-1; D ambiguous. This CDR3 contains 13 residues. The V gene lost 4 bases and the J gene lost 0 bases, with 7 bases spanning the gap. Looked up from germline, CDR1 is SGDLS and CDR2 is YYNGEE. The CDR3 sequence: CASSPSMNTEAFF. The DNA of the CDR3 is TGTGCCAGCAGCCCCAGTATGAACACTGAAGCTTTCTTT.

Turning to this clone: One junction end disagrees with the germline gene, perhaps due to a read error. The chain couples TRBV6-4 to TRBJ1-2; TRBD1 might be the D (5 bases). In germline, CDR1 is MRHNA, CDR2 SNTAGT. The CDR3 loop spans 15 amino acids. In DNA, the CDR3 is TGTGCCAGCAGTTACTCGAACAGGACGGACTATGGCTACACCTTC. Protein sequence: CASSYSNRTDYGYTF.

The chain uses TRBV19 and TRBJ1-1; possibly TRBD1 for D (6 bases). The CDR3 consists of 13 residues. The V and J ends lost 5 bases and 5 bases respectively, with 12 bases between them. CDR1 is LNHDA and CDR2 is SQIVND in the germline V gene (reference sequence). CDR3 coding DNA: TGTGCCAGTAGTTGGGGGGGGCCAACTGAAGCTTTCTTT. It is translated as CASSWGGPTEAFF.

CDR3 sequence: CASSINLRGAYEQYF. The DNA of the CDR3 is TGTGCCAGTAGTATAAATCTTCGGGGGGCCTACGAGCAGTACTTC. The chain employs TRBV19 and TRBJ2-7; TRBD2 matches 7 bases. CDR1 and CDR2 (germline): LNHDA, SQIVND (reference sequence). Trimming cost V 2 bases and J 2 bases; bases outside gene matches: 6. The CDR3 is made up of 15 amino acids.

The genes are TRBV2 and TRBJ2-5, with TRBD2 as a possible D gene (6 bases). CDR3 length: 14 amino acids. The germline V and J ends were trimmed by 5 bases and 3 bases, with 13 bases remaining between them. Germline lookup yields CDR1 SNHLY and CDR2 FYNNEI. CDR3 protein: CASSPGVYEETQYF. For the CDR3, the DNA is TGTGCCAGCAGTCCGGGGGTTTACGAAGAGACCCAGTACTTC. Complete variable domain (other parts from reference TRBV2 and TRBJ2-5): EPEVTQTPSHQVTQMGQEVILRCVPISNHLYFYWYRQILGQKVEFLVSFYNNEISEKSEIFDDQFSVERPDGSNFTLKIRSTKLEDSAMYFCASSPGVYEETQYFGPGTRLLVL.

This chain uses TRBV6-5 with TRBJ1-1; 7 bases align to TRBD1. Germline CDR1 and CDR2: MNHEY and SVGAGI. V gave up 8 bases and J gave up 0 bases; unmatched junction bases: 9. The CDR3 runs to 15 residues. CDR3 sequence reads: CASHRTGHMNTEAFF. The CDR3 DNA is TGTGCCAGCCATCGGACAGGACACATGAACACTGAAGCTTTCTTT.

This chain joins TRBV6-6 and TRBJ2-7, with 8 bases lining up with TRBD1. The germline V gene encodes CDR1 MNHNY and CDR2 SVGAGI (reference sequence). The CDR3 contains 14 residues. The ends lost 2 bases at V and 6 bases at J; junction bases unmatched: 6. Here the CDR3 reads CASSYRTGISEQYF. The CDR3 nucleotides read TGTGCCAGCAGTTACAGGACAGGGATAAGCGAGCAGTACTTC.

The chain is built from TRBV7-6 and TRBJ2-7, with a weak D call TRBD2 (6 bases). This CDR3 is 18 amino acids long. Germline assignment: CDR1 SGHVS and CDR2 FNYEAQ. V was shortened by 4 bases and J by 0 bases, with 22 bases between the two germline ends. The CDR3 sequence is CASSSVGGTGVLSYEQYF. CDR3 DNA sequence: TGTGCCAGCAGCTCGGTGGGGGGAACGGGAGTCCTCTCCTACGAGCAGTACTTC.

This rearrangement joins TRBV4-2 to TRBJ2-2; D is possibly TRBD2 (6 bases). This CDR3 has 16 amino acids. Germline V gene data show CDR1 as LGHNA and CDR2 as YNFKEQ. V dropped 0 bases and J dropped 3 bases, with 11 bases sitting between them. The CDR3 coding sequence is TGTGCCAGCAGCCAAGATAGGGGAGGTGACACCGGGGAGCTGTTTTTT. Amino acid sequence: CASSQDRGGDTGELFF.

The V gene is TRBV7-8, the J gene TRBJ2-1, with 11 bases aligning to TRBD1. The ends lost 4 bases at V and 7 bases at J; junction bases unmatched: 6. This CDR3 has 15 residues. Germline V lookup: CDR1 SGHVS, CDR2 FQNEAQ. CDR3 in DNA: TGTGCCAGCAGCTCCTGGACAGGGGGCGTAAATGAGCAGTTCTTC. Residues: CASSSWTGGVNEQFF.

This rearrangement joins TRBV2 to TRBJ1-2; D is uncertain. The CDR3 extends over 15 amino acids. Germline V lookup: CDR1 SNHLY, CDR2 FYNNEI. V lost 7 bases to trimming and J lost 8 bases, with 23 bases between them. The CDR3 nucleotides are TGTGCCAGCATCACCTCGACGGAGGGAAGATTCGGCTACACCTTC. Its translation: CASITSTEGRFGYTF.

This clone has a handful of counts. Other DNA sequences in the same sample also yield this CDR3. The chain employs TRBV30 and TRBJ2-7; D is perhaps TRBD1 (6 bases). V lost 4 bases and J lost 2, with 9 bases in between. The CDR3 is 12 amino acids. Germline CDR1 and CDR2: GTSNPN and SVGIG (reference sequence). CDR3 sequence: CAWKQGTYEQYF. CDR3 DNA sequence: TGTGCCTGGAAACAGGGAACCTACGAGCAGTACTTC.

The V gene is TRBV19, the J gene TRBJ1-1; D ambiguous. The CDR3 loop spans 13 amino acids. V lost 8 bases and J lost 2, with 12 bases in between. The germline V gene encodes CDR1 LNHDA and CDR2 SQIVND (reference sequence). This CDR3 is CASQWTSNTEAFF. The DNA of the CDR3 is TGTGCCAGTCAATGGACGTCCAACACTGAAGCTTTCTTT.

The CDR3 spells CASSVGTASSYEQYF. CDR3 nucleotide sequence: TGTGCCAGCAGTGTCGGGACGGCCTCCTCCTACGAGCAGTACTTC. The genes are TRBV6-1 and TRBJ2-7; D tentatively reads TRBD1 or TRBD2 (5 bases each). The CDR3 covers 15 residues. Looked up from germline, CDR1 is MNHNS and CDR2 is SASEGT. V was cut by 4 bases and J by 0 bases, with 13 bases left in between.

In its sample, this clone was seen once. The chain links TRBV18 to TRBJ2-7, with 9 bases that match TRBD1. CDR1 and CDR2 (germline): KGHSH, LQKENI. Trimming removed 6 bases from V and 11 bases from J; junction bases left unmatched: 11. The CDR3 contains 13 residues. The CDR3 DNA reads TGTGCCAGCTCGGGCGGACAGGGGTCTTTCGAGTACTTC. Translating it yields CASSGGQGSFEYF. The whole variable domain, filled in from reference TRBV18 and TRBJ2-7, reads NAGVMQNPRHLVRRRGQEARLRCSPMKGHSHVYWYRQLPEEGLKFMVYLQKENIIDESGMPKERFSAEFPKEGPSILRIQQVVRGDSAAYFCASSGGQGSFEYFGPGTRLTVT.

Only a few counts were recorded for this clone. The genes are TRBV5-1 and TRBJ2-7; no clear D. The germline CDR1 and CDR2 sequences are SGHRS and YFSETQ. V dropped 0 bases and J dropped 5 bases, with 3 bases sitting between them. The CDR3 runs to 11 residues. Written as DNA, the CDR3 is TGCGCCAGCAGCTTGGAGGACGAGCAGTACTTC. Residues: CASSLEDEQYF.

The genes are TRBV9 and TRBJ2-2; 8 nucleotides agree with TRBD1. Germline V gene lookup returns CDR1 SGDLS and CDR2 YYNGEE. The length of the CDR3 is 15 residues. Trimming at V came to 4 bases and at J to 1 base, leaving 3 bases not matched to a gene. The CDR3 DNA reads as TGTGCCAGCAGCCCGGGACAGGTGAACACCGGGGAGCTGTTTTTT. Amino acids: CASSPGQVNTGELFF.

This clone has only one observation. The chain has TRBV5-1 and TRBJ1-2, with 7 nucleotides matching TRBD1. The CDR3 has 17 amino acids. The ends lost 0 bases at V and 6 bases at J; junction bases unmatched: 14. The germline V gene encodes CDR1 SGHRS and CDR2 YFSETQ. The CDR3 DNA is TGCGCCAGCAGCTTGGGCGGGACAGTAGTAGAATTACATGGCTACACCTTC. This encodes CASSLGGTVVELHGYTF.

CDR3 nucleotides: TGTGCCAGCAGCAATCAGGGCCGGGCATACAATGAGCAGTTCTTC. It yields the protein CASSNQGRAYNEQFF. The rearrangement links TRBV7-8 to TRBJ2-1; TRBD1 might be the D (5 bases). V was pared by 5 bases and J by 4 bases, with 15 bases between. From germline, CDR1 is SGHVS and CDR2 FQNEAQ. The CDR3 has 15 amino acids.

The genes are TRBV5-1 and TRBJ2-3; D possibly matches TRBD1 or TRBD2 (5 bases each). The CDR3 spans 14 residues. Trimming shortened V by 3 bases and J by 0 bases, and 8 bases separated the two germline ends. The V gene's germline CDR1 is SGHRS and CDR2 YFSETQ. CDR3 loop: CASSYRTSTDTQYF. CDR3 in DNA: TGCGCCAGCAGCTACAGGACTAGCACAGATACGCAGTATTTT.

In this sample, this clone turned up once. CDR3 residues: CASTSLASTDTQYF. As DNA, the CDR3 is TGTGCCAGTACCTCTCTTGCGAGCACAGATACGCAGTATTTT. The chain combines TRBV19 with TRBJ2-3; D call uncertain. The CDR3 is 14 residues long. The germline CDR1 and CDR2 sequences are LNHDA and SQIVND (reference sequence). The ends were cut back, 7 bases at V and 0 bases at J, with 11 bases in the middle.

The chain's CDR3 is CASSLGGNLGQDYGYTF. In nucleotides, the CDR3 is TGTGCCAGCAGCTTAGGCGGAAACTTGGGACAGGACTATGGCTACACCTTC. The chain joins TRBV7-8 to TRBJ1-2; TRBD1 agrees at 8 bases. Germline loops: CDR1 SGHVS, CDR2 FQNEAQ. With 1 base clipped from V and 3 bases from J, the junction kept 10 bases outside the gene matches. The CDR3 is made up of 17 amino acids. Supplemented by reference TRBV7-8 and TRBJ1-2, the full variable domain reads GAGVSQSPRYKVAKRGQDVALRCDPISGHVSLFWYQQALGQGPEFLTYFQNEAQLDKSGLPSDRFFAERPEGSVSTLKIQRTQQEDSAVYLCASSLGGNLGQDYGYTFGSGTRLTVV.